This T cell receptor (beta chain) was sequenced during a study of T-cell reconstitution after alpha-beta-depleted transplantation in children. This clonotype was detected ten times or more. A TCRbeta library incorporating unique molecular identifiers was prepared. A single record per CDR3 protein comes from TCRdb applying MiXCR to the PCR reads. The profile covers 40,000 to 55,000 distinct CDR3 sequences, with around 9.2% appearing a single time and 25% to 30% taken by the ten largest. The CDR3 runs 14 residues. V dropped 0 bases and J dropped 7 bases, with 13 bases sitting between them. CDR1 and CDR2 from the germline V gene are SEHNR and FQNEAQ (reference sequence).

This material consisted of PBMCs, mostly from graft donor cells, taken 60 days after TCRalphabeta/CD19-depleted stem cell transplant. V and J are TRBV7-9 and TRBJ2-7; D may be TRBD1 or TRBD2 (6 bases each). The TCR sequence derives from a male patient aged 2-15 years who had a stem cell transplant for chronic granulomatous disease, so the T cells may come from the graft donor. The CDR3 region is CASSLASQGREQYF. The CDR3 DNA reads TGTGCCAGCAGCTTAGCTTCCCAGGGGAGGGAGCAGTACTTC.